The clone carrying this T cell receptor beta chain was detected only once. Its antigen is still unknown. V was pared by 4 bases and J by 2 bases, with 11 bases of the junction left unmatched. The CDR3 runs 17 residues. The germline CDR1 and CDR2 sequences are SGHRS and YFSETQ. Only in-frame clones appear in the TCRdb table, and some are missing; sequencing was by immunoSEQ multiplex PCR. Among some 150,000 clones listed, roughly 90% were seen once. This sample is drawn from a study of T cell responses to AZD1222 COVID-19 vaccine. Whole-study results and caveats: Among vaccine-associated CD4 TCRs, coverage spanned spike, with dominance at 160-218 and 743-854.

The sample in question was peripheral blood, obtained 28 days after the second AZD1222 dose. This chain links TRBV5-1 with TRBJ2-3; the match to TRBD2 covers 9 bases. The sequence came from an adult who received the AZD1222 COVID-19 vaccine. As DNA, the CDR3 is TGCGCCAGCAGCACGGGGTGGCTAGCGGGATTCACAGATACGCAGTATTTT. It translates to CASSTGWLAGFTDTQYF.